This TCR beta chain stems from a study of PD-L1 blockade in urothelial cancer. About the study: Counts from blood samples showed a median of about 150,000 T cells. Study-level findings and limits: Enhanced expansion of tumor-associated blood clones at 3 weeks characterized durable-benefit patients.

Some clones are missing from TCRdb's copy, which holds only in-frame ones; the method was immunoSEQ multiplex PCR. The profile shows 40,000 to 55,000 clones, approximately 90% of them singletons. V shed 4 bases, J shed 5 bases, and the junction held 9 bases outside the gene matches. The CDR3 runs 15 residues. Germline V gene lookup returns CDR1 SGHNT and CDR2 YYREEE (reference sequence). The time point was: pretreatment peripheral blood. With regard to this clone: Its antigen is as yet unknown.

This TCR came from a donor over 35 with urothelial cancer. This rearrangement joins TRBV5-4 to TRBJ2-5; 9 positions agree with TRBD2. The starting material was PBMCs, obtained around atezolizumab (anti-PD-L1) treatment. CDR3 bases: TGTGCCAGCAGCGCTAGCGGGGCTCGAGGGGAGACCCAGTACTTC. Amino acid sequence: CASSASGARGETQYF.